This T cell receptor beta chain stems from a study of tumor and adjacent non-tumor tissue in lung cancer. The library came from three nested PCR rounds adapted from ARM-PCR protocols. TCRdb ran MiXCR on the multiplex PCR reads and lists one entry per CDR3 protein. This table holds around 210,000 distinct CDR3 sequences, roughly 70% found once. The template was RNA from unsorted bulk tissue. J gave up 6 bases and V 5 bases, and 13 bases lay outside the gene matches. This CDR3 region has 17 residues. Germline V gives CDR1 SGHNT, CDR2 YYREEE (reference sequence). The receptor comes from a man aged 60-69 years with non-small cell lung cancer. This chain connects TRBV5-4 to TRBJ2-3, with 12 bases that match TRBD2. The sample consisted of lung tumor tissue. CDR3 sequence reads: CASSMDGLAGFVDTQYF. The CDR3 coding sequence is TGTGCCAGCAGTATGGACGGACTAGCGGGGTTTGTTGATACGCAGTATTTT.